The rows below give T cell receptor beta chains drawn from one sample of a study of patients and donors after allogeneic stem cell transplantation. TCRdb re-called the RT-PCR reads through MiXCR, storing one row per CDR3 protein. This table has some 960,000 distinct CDR3 sequences, 18% appearing once. The sequenced sample was blood, either unsorted or a sorted T cell fraction (not recorded which). These receptors originate from a human donor who was either an allogeneic HSCT recipient or a stem cell or donor lymphocyte infusion donor (not recorded which). It is not recorded whose cells these are; they may come from a transplant donor. Each CDR3 is given with its conserved first and last residue. The order of the fields is J gene, V gene, clone size, D gene, CDR3 DNA, CDR3 protein. D genes are given only for firm matches. A row's size may be missing; if present it is once, few, many or a size class.

>TRBJ2-1|TRBV7-3|few|TRBD2
TGTGCCAGCAGCTTTCATAGCGGGAGTTATTACAATGAGCAGTTCTTC
CASSFHSGSYYNEQFF
>TRBJ1-2|TRBV9|NA|NA
TGTGCCAGCGGGGGAGGGCCCGGCTACACCTTC
CASGGGPGYTF
>TRBJ1-6|TRBV20-1|NA|NA
TGCAGTGCTAGGGATGGTGGGGGAAGCTCCTATAATTCACCCCTCCACTTT
CSARDGGGSSYNSPLHF
>TRBJ2-1|TRBV27|NA|TRBD1
TGTGCCAGCAGTTTTAGCCACGGGACAGCGCCGCGTGAGCAGTTCTTC
CASSFSHGTAPREQFF
>TRBJ2-5|TRBV5-1|few|NA
TGCGCCAGCAGCAGGACGGGGGAGCAGAAGACCCAGTACTTC
CASSRTGEQKTQYF
>TRBJ1-5|TRBV4-1|NA|NA
TGCGCCAGCAGGGGACATCCCGATCAGCCCCAGCATTTT
CASRGHPDQPQHF
>TRBJ2-7|TRBV9|few|TRBD2
TGTGCCAGCAGCGCGGGACTAGCGGGAGTCACTGAGCAGTACTTC
CASSAGLAGVTEQYF
>TRBJ1-5|TRBV6-1|few|TRBD1
TGTGCCAGCAGCGCGTCGGGACAGGGGTACCAGCCCCAGCATTTT
CASSASGQGYQPQHF
>TRBJ2-7|TRBV18|NA|TRBD1
TGTGCCAGCTCGCTCCGGGACAGGGGGATCGAGCAGTACTTC
CASSLRDRGIEQYF
>TRBJ2-7|TRBV20-1|NA|TRBD1
TGCGCCTCCGGGACAGCTACCTACGAGCAGTACTTC
CASGTATYEQYF
>TRBJ2-7|TRBV4-1|NA|NA
TGCGCCAGCAGCCAAGAGGAGGGGTTCTACGAGCAGTACTTC
CASSQEEGFYEQYF
>TRBJ1-5|TRBV6-2/TRBV6-3|NA|TRBD1
TGTGCCAGCAGTACCCCGGGACAGGTGAGGAATCAGCCCCAGCATTTT
CASSTPGQVRNQPQHF
>TRBJ2-6|TRBV4-2|NA|NA
TGTGCCAGCAGCCAAGACCCGCTTCGGCCCTCTGGGGCCAACGTCCTGACTTTC
CASSQDPLRPSGANVLTF
>TRBJ2-1|TRBV24-1|NA|NA
TGTGCCACCAGTGACCCCACCCCAGGCGAGCAGTTCTTC
CATSDPTPGEQFF
>TRBJ2-3|TRBV12-3/TRBV12-4|NA|TRBD2
TGTGCCAGCAGTCGTCTACTAGCGGGGGGCACAGATACGCAGTATTTT
CASSRLLAGGTDTQYF
>TRBJ2-5|TRBV10-3|many|NA
TGTGCCATCAGTGGAGGGGGGAGAGAGACCCAGTACTTC
CAISGGGRETQYF
>TRBJ1-5|TRBV12-3/TRBV12-4|few|NA
TGTGCCAGCAGACCACAGGGTCAGCCCCAGCATTTT
CASRPQGQPQHF
>TRBJ2-3|TRBV5-5|few|NA
TGTGCCAGCATCCTGGAGGGTGGTCATACGGATACGCAGTATTTT
CASILEGGHTDTQYF
>TRBJ2-1|TRBV11-2|NA|TRBD2
TGTGCCAGCAGCTTTTGGCAACTAGCGTTAAACCCTTACAATGAGCAGTTCTTC
CASSFWQLALNPYNEQFF
>TRBJ2-3|TRBV20-1|NA|TRBD1
TGCAGTGCTACCGGGACAGGAGTGCAGTATTTT
CSATGTGVQYF
>TRBJ1-2|TRBV12-3/TRBV12-4|many|TRBD1
TGTGCCAGCAGTACGGACAGGGGGCTTAGTGGCTACACCTTC
CASSTDRGLSGYTF
>TRBJ2-3|TRBV11-2|few|TRBD2
TGTGCCAGCAGCTTAGGTTTGGTCCTAGCGGGTACAGATACGCAGTATTTT
CASSLGLVLAGTDTQYF
>TRBJ1-1|TRBV20-1|few|NA
TGCAGTGCTAGAGTGAGACAACAGGGTATGAACACTGAAGCTTTCTTT
CSARVRQQGMNTEAFF
>TRBJ2-1|TRBV27|few|TRBD2
TGTGCCAGCAGTCGCAGGTGGCCACTAGCGGGAGTTGGAAATGAGCAGTTCTTC
CASSRRWPLAGVGNEQFF
>TRBJ2-2|TRBV15|few|NA
TGTGCCACCAGCAGAGAAGGAGGACGCGCCGGGGAGCTGTTTTTT
CATSREGGRAGELFF
>TRBJ1-5|TRBV15|many|NA
TGTGCCACCAGCAGACTCCCGAAAGGTCTTAGCAATCAGCCCCAGCATTTT
CATSRLPKGLSNQPQHF